One sample yielded the 32 T cell receptor beta chains listed below, sequenced in a study of blood T cell repertoires in COVID-19. Here immunoSEQ multiplex PCR was the method, and the copy in TCRdb shows in-frame clones only, minus some. The sample consists of around 72,000 clones, 75% to 90% of them appearing once. The specimen was peripheral blood. The receptor set was obtained from a man aged 45-65 years with active COVID-19.

The chain employs TRBV11-1 and TRBJ1-2; 9 nucleotides align to TRBD1. This CDR3 has 15 residues. Germline CDR1 SGHAT, CDR2 FQDESV (reference sequence). The trim removed 5 bases at V and 3 bases at J, leaving 7 bases unmatched. CDR3 nucleotide sequence: TGTGCCAGCAGCCGATCCGGGACAGGGTACTATGGCTACACCTTC. Residues: CASSRSGTGYYGYTF.

The chain is built from TRBV19 and TRBJ2-1, with 11 bases matching TRBD2. There are 13 residues in the CDR3. In germline, CDR1 is LNHDA, CDR2 SQIVND (reference sequence). The V gene end was trimmed by 4 bases and the J gene end by 8 bases; junction bases not matched to a gene: 1. The CDR3 sequence: CASSRGLADEQFF. The CDR3 nucleotides read TGTGCCAGTAGTAGGGGACTAGCGGATGAGCAGTTCTTC.

This chain connects TRBV28 to TRBJ1-1; D unclear. The V and J ends lost 11 bases and 0 bases respectively, with 10 bases between them. Per germline, CDR1 MDHEN and CDR2 SYDVKM. The CDR3 is made up of 12 amino acids. Written as DNA, the CDR3 is TGTGCCTCCGAGACTGTGAACACTGAAGCTTTCTTT. Its protein is CASETVNTEAFF.

This clone was seen a few times. This rearrangement joins TRBV4-2 to TRBJ2-5; 9 nucleotides agree with TRBD1. The V segment lost 0 bases and the J segment 4 bases; nucleotides outside the gene matches: 3. The CDR3 is 15 residues long. Germline lookup yields CDR1 LGHNA and CDR2 YNFKEQ. CDR3 sequence: CASSQDLTGGETQYF. In DNA, the CDR3 is TGTGCCAGCAGCCAAGATCTGACAGGGGGAGAGACCCAGTACTTC.

The chain employs TRBV5-1 and TRBJ2-1; D may be TRBD2 (5 bases). V gave up 1 base and J gave up 3 bases, with 11 bases separating them. The CDR3 has 15 amino acids. Per the germline V gene, CDR1 is SGHRS and CDR2 is YFSETQ. The CDR3 DNA reads as TGCGCCAGCAGCTTGAAACGGGGTATCTACAATGAGCAGTTCTTC. Translation: CASSLKRGIYNEQFF. The full variable domain, in which reference TRBV5-1 and TRBJ2-1 provide the parts outside the CDR3, is KAGVTQTPRYLIKTRGQQVTLSCSPISGHRSVSWYQQTPGQGLQFLFEYFSETQRNKGNFPGRFSGRQFSNSRSEMNVSTLELGDSALYLCASSLKRGIYNEQFFGPGTRLTVL.

The chain recombines TRBV24-1 with TRBJ2-5; tentatively, D is TRBD2 (5 bases). The CDR3 consists of 15 residues. The germline V gene has CDR1 KGHDR and CDR2 SFDVKD. Trimming cost V 3 bases and J 5 bases, with 15 bases left between them. The CDR3 nucleotides are TGTGCCACCAGTGATCCCCGGTCAACGGGGGAGACCCAGTACTTC. It codes for CATSDPRSTGETQYF.

The CDR3 sequence is CASTLDGQNNSPLHF. The CDR3 DNA reads as TGCGCCAGCACCCTCGACGGACAGAATAATTCACCCCTCCACTTT. This chain connects TRBV5-1 to TRBJ1-6, with a possible D match to TRBD1 (6 bases). V lost 6 bases and J 5 bases, leaving 15 bases between the germline ends. CDR1 SGHRS and CDR2 YFSETQ come from the germline V gene. This CDR3 contains 15 residues.

The V call is TRBV12-3 or TRBV12-4, the J call TRBJ1-5; perhaps TRBD1 as D (6 bases). The V end was cut by 7 bases, the J end by 10 bases, with 14 bases between. The CDR3 loop spans 12 amino acids. The CDR3: CASKLQGYPQHF. CDR3 DNA sequence: TGTGCCAGCAAGCTACAGGGTTACCCCCAGCATTTT.

This chain links TRBV5-1 with TRBJ2-7; D possibly corresponds to TRBD1 (5 bases). The CDR3 runs 15 residues. Between the trimmed V and J ends, which lost 0 bases and 2 bases, there was a span of 12 bases. The germline V gene has CDR1 SGHRS and CDR2 YFSETQ. CDR3 amino acids: CASSLDDSETYEQYF. The CDR3 DNA sequence: TGCGCCAGCAGCTTGGACGACAGCGAGACCTACGAGCAGTACTTC.

The CDR3 region has the DNA TGTGCCAGCAGTTACTTGGAGGGGGCCGGGATCAATCAGCCCCAGCATTTT. Protein sequence: CASSYLEGAGINQPQHF. The chain links TRBV6-2 or TRBV6-3 to TRBJ1-5, with 7 bases that match TRBD1. The CDR3 totals 17 residues. J lost 3 bases, V lost 1 base, and 9 bases had no gene match. Germline CDR1 and CDR2: MNHEY and SVGEGT.

This clone was seen a few times. V gene TRBV4-1 combines with J gene TRBJ1-5; tentatively, D is TRBD1 (5 bases). This CDR3 contains 16 residues. Per the germline V gene, CDR1 is MGHRA and CDR2 is YSYEKL. V shed 0 bases and J shed 2 bases, with 11 bases lying between them. CDR3 in DNA: TGCGCCAGCAGCCAAGATTTGGCAGGGCGCAATCAGCCCCAGCATTTT. Translating it yields CASSQDLAGRNQPQHF.

This chain joins TRBV11-2 and TRBJ2-2, with unresolved D. The CDR3 length is 13 residues. Trimming removed 0 bases from V and 13 bases from J, with 12 bases in between. CDR1 and CDR2 (germline): SGHAT, FQNNGV. CDR3: CASSLDPGISLFF. The DNA of the CDR3 is TGTGCCAGCAGCTTAGATCCCGGTATATCGCTGTTTTTT.

The V and J genes are TRBV3-1 (or the pseudogene TRBV3-2) and TRBJ2-2; TRBD2 agrees at 8 bases. The ends lost 1 base at V and 3 bases at J; junction bases unmatched: 10. The CDR3 contains 18 residues. Germline V gene data show CDR1 as LGHDT and CDR2 as YNNKEL (reference sequence). The CDR3 sequence is CASSQGVPGGPDTGELFF. As DNA, the CDR3 is TGTGCCAGCAGCCAAGGGGTGCCGGGAGGGCCGGACACCGGGGAGCTGTTTTTT.

CDR3 DNA sequence: TGTGCCACCAGCTATCCCTCCGCCGTGGGGGCCGATGAGCAGTTCTTC. Translating it yields CATSYPSAVGADEQFF. The chain recombines TRBV15 with TRBJ2-1; D might be TRBD1 (6 bases). The germline gives CDR1 LNHNV, CDR2 YYDKDF (reference sequence). The ends were cut back, 5 bases at V and 8 bases at J, with 22 bases in the middle. The CDR3 covers 16 residues.

The rearrangement uses TRBV14 and TRBJ2-7, with 7 bases that match TRBD1. The CDR3 is 14 amino acids. Trimming removed 4 bases from V and 2 bases from J; junction bases left unmatched: 5. Germline V CDR1 and CDR2: SGHDN, FVKESK. CDR3 region: CASSLGTDPYEQYF. For the CDR3, the DNA is TGTGCCAGCAGCCTCGGGACAGACCCCTACGAGCAGTACTTC.

The rearrangement links TRBV3-1 (or the pseudogene TRBV3-2) to TRBJ1-1; D perhaps matches TRBD1 (5 bases). Germline V gives CDR1 LGHDT, CDR2 YNNKEL (reference sequence). Trimming stripped 0 bases from V and 5 bases from J, with 16 bases between. CDR3 length: 16 residues. The CDR3 DNA reads as TGTGCCAGCAGCCAAGATATATTTGGCGGGGGAACTGAAGCTTTCTTT. Its protein product is CASSQDIFGGGTEAFF.

This rearrangement joins TRBV7-9 to TRBJ1-1; no clear D gene. Trimming cost V 3 bases and J 7 bases, with 9 bases left between them. CDR1 and CDR2 from the germline V gene are SEHNR and FQNEAQ (reference sequence). This CDR3 is 12 amino acids long. CDR3 nucleotide sequence: TGTGCCAGCAGCTTGAGAGGGATTGAAGCTTTCTTT. Protein: CASSLRGIEAFF.

This sequence joins TRBV19 and TRBJ2-1; D is uncertain. Trimming took 3 bases from V and 6 from J, leaving 12 bases between them. The CDR3 has 14 amino acids. Germline-derived CDR1 and CDR2 are LNHDA and SQIVND (reference sequence). The CDR3 sequence is CASSMALSGNEQFF. In DNA, the CDR3 is TGTGCCAGTAGTATGGCCCTTTCGGGCAATGAGCAGTTCTTC.

V gene TRBV6-5 combines with J gene TRBJ2-1, with D maybe TRBD2 (5 bases). The CDR3 is made up of 14 amino acids. The V gene lost 6 bases and the J gene lost 4 bases, with 13 bases spanning the gap. Germline assignment: CDR1 MNHEY and CDR2 SVGAGI. The CDR3 loop is CASRTGIGYNEQFF. CDR3 bases: TGTGCCAGCAGAACCGGGATCGGATACAATGAGCAGTTCTTC.

This clone was seen once. The CDR3 protein is CSVDTGGSYGYTF. In nucleotides, the CDR3 is TGCAGCGTTGATACAGGTGGTAGCTATGGCTACACCTTC. The V gene is TRBV29-1, the J gene TRBJ1-2; possible D gene TRBD1, 5 bases. The V gene lost 3 bases and the J gene lost 4 bases, with 12 bases spanning the gap. The CDR3 is 13 residues long. CDR1 is SQVTM, CDR2 ANQGSEA, per germline.

The V call is TRBV28, the J call TRBJ1-6; possible D gene TRBD1, 5 bases. The CDR3 has 15 residues. The V gene lost 6 bases and the J gene lost 9 bases, with 18 bases spanning the gap. Per germline, CDR1 MDHEN and CDR2 SYDVKM. CDR3 residues: CASSDSGGLGSPLHF. The CDR3 bases are TGTGCCAGCAGCGATTCGGGGGGTTTGGGTTCACCCCTCCACTTT. The whole variable domain, filled in from reference TRBV28 and TRBJ1-6, reads DVKVTQSSRYLVKRTGEKVFLECVQDMDHENMFWYRQDPGLGLRLIYFSYDVKMKEKGDIPEGYSVSREKKERFSLILESASTNQTSMYLCASSDSGGLGSPLHFGNGTRLTVT.

The chain has TRBV19 and TRBJ2-3, with 11 bases fitting TRBD1. This CDR3 is built from 16 residues. Germline CDR1 LNHDA, CDR2 SQIVND (reference sequence). V lost 4 bases and J lost 4; bases outside the gene matches: 7. CDR3 sequence: CASSSGDRGLADTQYF. DNA of the CDR3: TGTGCCAGTAGTAGCGGGGACAGGGGGTTGGCAGATACGCAGTATTTT.

This clone has only one observation. The chain is built from TRBV5-1 and TRBJ2-1; 7 nucleotides agree with TRBD1. Germline-derived CDR1 and CDR2 are SGHRS and YFSETQ. CDR3 length: 16 residues. V shed 1 base and J 9 bases; nucleotides not matched to a gene: 13. The CDR3 protein is CASSLYPIGTDGEQFF. The CDR3 DNA follows: TGCGCCAGCAGCTTGTATCCCATCGGGACAGATGGTGAGCAGTTCTTC.

This chain uses TRBV7-8 with TRBJ2-5, with 13 bases matching TRBD2. CDR3 length: 16 residues. J lost 4 bases, V lost 1 base, and 3 bases had no gene match. In germline, CDR1 is SGHVS, CDR2 FQNEAQ. CDR3 sequence (DNA): TGTGCCAGCAGCTTAGGGACTAGCGGGAGAGGAGAGACCCAGTACTTC. Translating gives CASSLGTSGRGETQYF.

The chain combines TRBV7-3 with TRBJ2-2; 7 bases fit TRBD1. The CDR3 is made up of 16 amino acids. Germline-derived CDR1 and CDR2 are SGHTA and FQGTGA. The V segment lost 3 bases and the J segment 2 bases; nucleotides outside the gene matches: 6. CDR3 sequence reads: CASSLDKGANTGELFF. The CDR3 region has the DNA TGTGCCAGCAGCTTGGACAAGGGGGCTAACACCGGGGAGCTGTTTTTT.

This clone has just one count. This chain uses TRBV27 with TRBJ2-3; TRBD1 aligns across 9 bases. Germline values: CDR1 MNHEY, CDR2 SMNVEV (reference sequence). This CDR3 spans 16 amino acids. The V segment lost 2 bases and the J segment 4 bases; nucleotides outside the gene matches: 7. Here the CDR3 DNA reads TGTGCCAGCAGTTTAGGGCCTCGACAGGGGGCAGATACGCAGTATTTT. Its translation: CASSLGPRQGADTQYF.

The chain links TRBV18 to TRBJ1-1; possibly TRBD1 for D (5 bases). Germline CDR1 is KGHSH and CDR2 is LQKENI. V lost 5 bases and J lost 1, with 8 bases in between. The CDR3 length is 13 residues. In DNA form, the CDR3 reads TGTGCCAGCTCAGGGGGGGAGAACACTGAAGCTTTCTTT. Encoded protein: CASSGGENTEAFF.

V gene TRBV10-1 combines with J gene TRBJ2-3; 9 bases map to TRBD1. The CDR3 extends over 16 amino acids. The trim removed 6 bases at V and 5 bases at J, leaving 12 bases unmatched. Germline V CDR1 and CDR2: WNHNN, SYGVQD (reference sequence). The DNA for the CDR3 is TGCGCCAGCAGGGCAGGACAGGGGACCTGCTTAGATACGCAGTATTTT. Protein product: CASRAGQGTCLDTQYF.

The chain joins TRBV6-1 to TRBJ1-1; TRBD1 might be the D (5 bases). Trimming left V 3 bases short and J 1 base short, with 15 bases between. The CDR3 is made up of 16 amino acids. Germline values: CDR1 MNHNS, CDR2 SASEGT. DNA of the CDR3: TGTGCCAGCAGTGATAGGGCCGGGGGACCGAACACTGAAGCTTTCTTT. This translates into CASSDRAGGPNTEAFF.

The chain has TRBV4-3 and TRBJ2-3; D possibly corresponds to TRBD2 (5 bases). Germline CDR1 LGHNA, CDR2 YSLEER. CDR3 length: 16 residues. V shed 0 bases and J shed 0 bases, with 10 bases lying between them. This CDR3 reads CASSQETRPSTDTQYF. The CDR3 region has the DNA TGCGCCAGCAGCCAAGAAACTAGGCCTAGCACAGATACGCAGTATTTT.

This clone was recorded once. This chain links TRBV28 with TRBJ1-2; 7 positions agree with TRBD1. The CDR3 has 16 amino acids. J gave up 3 bases and V 6 bases, and 13 bases lay outside the gene matches. Germline assignment: CDR1 MDHEN and CDR2 SYDVKM. The CDR3 region is CASRPGDRDSHYGYTF. The CDR3 nucleotides read TGTGCCAGCAGACCAGGCGACAGGGATTCACACTATGGCTACACCTTC.

This chain links TRBV7-8 with TRBJ2-3, with TRBD2 as a possible D gene (6 bases). The CDR3 runs to 17 residues. Germline V lookup: CDR1 SGHVS, CDR2 FQNEAQ. V dropped 10 bases and J dropped 8 bases, with 31 bases sitting between them. For the CDR3, the DNA is TGTGCCATCGGCGCCTTCGGTCCCGGGACTCCACTTTCTACGCAGTATTTT. This translates into CAIGAFGPGTPLSTQYF.